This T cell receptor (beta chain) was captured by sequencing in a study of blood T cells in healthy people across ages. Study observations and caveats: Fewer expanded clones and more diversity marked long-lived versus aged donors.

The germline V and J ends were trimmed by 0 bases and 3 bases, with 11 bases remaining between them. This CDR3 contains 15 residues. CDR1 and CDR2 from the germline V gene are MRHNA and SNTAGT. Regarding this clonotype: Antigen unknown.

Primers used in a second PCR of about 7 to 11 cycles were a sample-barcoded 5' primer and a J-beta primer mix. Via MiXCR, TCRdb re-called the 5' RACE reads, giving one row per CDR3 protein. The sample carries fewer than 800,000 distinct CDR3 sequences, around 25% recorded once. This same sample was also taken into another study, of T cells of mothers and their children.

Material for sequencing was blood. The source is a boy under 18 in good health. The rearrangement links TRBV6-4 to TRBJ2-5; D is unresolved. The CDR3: CASSDSTCRKETQYF. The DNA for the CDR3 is TGTGCCAGCAGTGACTCGACTTGTCGTAAAGAGACCCAGTACTTC.